The 4 T cell receptor beta chains in this list originate from one sample, sequenced in a study of identifying expanded T cells in peripheral blood. Using immunoSEQ multiplex PCR, the repertoire was profiled, and TCRdb retains in-frame clones only, with some absent. The sample holds tens of thousands of clones, over 75% seen once. What was sequenced was blood. The receptors stem from a person aged 18-69 years in good health.

The genes are TRBV19 and TRBJ1-5; TRBD1 matches 9 bases. This CDR3 is 13 amino acids long. The V and J ends lost 10 bases and 7 bases, in that order; junction bases with no gene match: 8. CDR1 is LNHDA, CDR2 SQIVND, per germline (reference sequence). CDR3 sequence (DNA): TGTGCCACCAACAGGGGGCCGAGGCAGCCCCAGCATTTT. Encoded protein: CATNRGPRQPQHF.

This clone has more than one count but fewer than ten. CDR3 loop: CASRAGGASEAFF. The CDR3 DNA follows: TGCGCCAGCAGAGCAGGGGGCGCTTCTGAAGCTTTCTTT. The rearrangement joins TRBV10-1 to TRBJ1-1; the match to TRBD1 covers 8 bases. Germline V gene lookup returns CDR1 WNHNN and CDR2 SYGVQD (reference sequence). The CDR3 is 13 amino acids. The V segment lost 6 bases and the J segment 6 bases; nucleotides outside the gene matches: 6.

This sequence joins TRBV6-1 and TRBJ1-2; tentative D call: TRBD1 (5 bases). CDR3 length: 14 amino acids. Trimming cost V 6 bases and J 8 bases, with 19 bases left between them. Germline V gene lookup returns CDR1 MNHNS and CDR2 SASEGT. This chain's CDR3 is CASRFPGTLEGYTF. The CDR3 bases are TGTGCCAGCAGATTTCCCGGGACCCTAGAGGGCTACACCTTC.

This clone appeared many times. The chain links TRBV25-1 to TRBJ1-6, with a tentative D call TRBD1 (5 bases). The ends were cut back, 2 bases at V and 5 bases at J, with 13 bases in the middle. The CDR3 has 16 amino acids. From germline, CDR1 is MGHDK and CDR2 SYGVNS. The DNA of the CDR3 is TGTGCCAGCAGTGAACTTGCCCAGGGAAATAATTCACCCCTCCACTTT. The encoded protein is CASSELAQGNNSPLHF.